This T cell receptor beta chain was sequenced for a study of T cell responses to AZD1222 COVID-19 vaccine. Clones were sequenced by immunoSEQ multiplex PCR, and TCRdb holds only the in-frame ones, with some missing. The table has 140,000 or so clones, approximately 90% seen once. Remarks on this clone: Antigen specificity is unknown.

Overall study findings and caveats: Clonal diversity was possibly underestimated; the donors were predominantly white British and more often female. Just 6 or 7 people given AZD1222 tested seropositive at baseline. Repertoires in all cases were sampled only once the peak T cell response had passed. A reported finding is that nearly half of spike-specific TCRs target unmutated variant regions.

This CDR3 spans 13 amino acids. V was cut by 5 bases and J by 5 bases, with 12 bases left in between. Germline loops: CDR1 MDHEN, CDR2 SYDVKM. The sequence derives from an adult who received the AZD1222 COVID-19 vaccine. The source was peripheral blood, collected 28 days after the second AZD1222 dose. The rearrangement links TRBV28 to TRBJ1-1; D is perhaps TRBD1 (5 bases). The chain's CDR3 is CASSPGRGTEAFF. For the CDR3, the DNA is TGTGCCAGCAGTCCAGGGCGCGGGACTGAAGCTTTCTTT. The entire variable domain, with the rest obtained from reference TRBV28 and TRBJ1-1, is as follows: DVKVTQSSRYLVKRTGEKVFLECVQDMDHENMFWYRQDPGLGLRLIYFSYDVKMKEKGDIPEGYSVSREKKERFSLILESASTNQTSMYLCASSPGRGTEAFFGQGTRLTVV.